This is a list of T cell receptor beta chains from one sample in a study of blood T cell repertoires in COVID-19. The repertoire was sequenced with immunoSEQ multiplex PCR; TCRdb's copy has only in-frame clones and lacks some. The table includes about 42,000 clones, around 91% detected once. The material sequenced was peripheral blood. The source of these receptors is a man aged 30 to 45 with active or convalescent COVID-19. Both conserved end residues are part of each CDR3. The D gene is left open where the match is weak. Clone size is stated in some rows and not others, as once, few, many or a class when expanded.

TRBJ1-2 NA TRBV6-6 17 once CASSPVGYGRGNYGYTF TGTGCCAGCAGTCCCGTGGGTTACGGCAGGGGTAACTATGGCTACACCTTC
TRBJ1-6 TRBD1 TRBV4-2 16 NA CASSLERAQGNSPLHF TGTGCCAGCTCTCTGGAGAGGGCACAGGGGAATTCACCCCTCCACTTT
TRBJ1-4 NA TRBV2 14 NA CASTSAQGYEKLFF TGTGCCAGCACTTCTGCACAGGGTTATGAAAAACTGTTTTTT
TRBJ1-1 NA TRBV21-1 17 NA CASSKEENTGMNTEAFF TGTGCCAGCAGCAAGGAGGAGAACACAGGGATGAACACTGAAGCTTTCTTT
TRBJ1-1 NA TRBV5-1 16 NA CASSPLLSSMNTEAFF TGCGCCAGCAGCCCTCTTCTTTCCAGTATGAACACTGAAGCTTTCTTT
TRBJ2-1 TRBD2 TRBV3-1/TRBV3-2 15 NA CASSQGGLAGDEQFF TGTGCCAGCAGCCAAGGAGGACTAGCGGGGGATGAGCAGTTCTTC
TRBJ2-3 TRBD1 TRBV6-1 14 NA CASSEGQGADTQYF TGTGCCAGCAGTGAAGGACAGGGGGCAGATACGCAGTATTTT
TRBJ1-2 TRBD1 TRBV5-6 15 NA CASSFITGGYYGYTF TGTGCCAGCAGCTTTATAACAGGGGGCTACTATGGCTACACCTTC
TRBJ2-7 NA TRBV9 14 NA CASSAGLPSYEQYF TGTGCCAGCAGCGCGGGACTTCCATCCTACGAGCAGTACTTC
TRBJ1-5 NA TRBV6-6 14 NA CASRPDTGNQPQHF TGTGCCAGCAGACCTGATACAGGGAATCAGCCCCAGCATTTT
TRBJ2-3 NA TRBV6-5 15 NA CASLRVGESTDTQYF TGTGCCAGCCTCAGGGTGGGCGAAAGCACAGATACGCAGTATTTT
TRBJ2-3 TRBD2 TRBV4-1 17 once CASSQGTSGTWVDTQYF TGCGCCAGCAGCCAGGGGACTAGCGGGACGTGGGTGGATACGCAGTATTTT
TRBJ1-2 TRBD1 TRBV18 17 NA CASSLPGQSYLRYGYTF TGTGCCAGCTCACTGCCGGGACAGTCCTACTTACGCTATGGCTACACCTTC
TRBJ2-1 NA TRBV7-3 16 once CASSLTGRERFGEQFF TGTGCCAGCAGCTTAACCGGCCGGGAGCGGTTTGGTGAGCAGTTCTTC
TRBJ2-7 NA TRBV25-1 15 NA CASSEVGPRIGEQYF TGTGCCAGCAGTGAAGTTGGGCCCCGGATTGGCGAGCAGTACTTC
TRBJ1-6 TRBD1 TRBV12-3/TRBV12-4 13 NA CASRRQGNSPLHF TGTGCCAGCAGGAGACAGGGCAATTCACCCCTCCACTTT
TRBJ2-7 TRBD1 TRBV27 14 NA CASSRTGSSYEQYF TGTGCCAGCAGTCGGACAGGGAGCTCCTACGAGCAGTACTTC
TRBJ2-1 TRBD2 TRBV7-3 14 NA CASSLGRANNEQFF TGTGCCAGCAGCTTAGGGAGGGCCAATAATGAGCAGTTCTTC
TRBJ2-1 TRBD2 TRBV6-4 15 once CASSESDSGSDEQFF TGTGCCAGCAGTGAGTCGGATAGCGGGAGTGATGAGCAGTTCTTC
TRBJ1-1 NA TRBV5-4 14 NA CASSRDTMNTEAFF TGTGCCAGCAGCCGGGACACTATGAACACTGAAGCTTTCTTT
TRBJ1-6 NA TRBV2 13 NA CASSVVRNSPLHF TGTGCCAGCAGTGTGGTCAGGAATTCACCCCTCCACTTT
TRBJ1-1 NA TRBV2 13 NA CASREQAYTEAFF TGTGCCAGCCGAGAACAGGCATACACTGAAGCTTTCTTT
TRBJ1-2 NA TRBV6-5 13 NA CASSYSSKRGYTF TGTGCCAGCAGTTACTCTTCCAAGCGGGGCTACACCTTC
TRBJ1-3 NA TRBV10-3 15 once CAISESGLSGNTIYF TGTGCCATCAGTGAGTCGGGGCTCTCTGGAAACACCATATATTTT
TRBJ1-1 NA TRBV3-1/TRBV3-2 12 NA CASSHRNTEAFF TGTGCCAGCAGCCACCGGAACACTGAAGCTTTCTTT
TRBJ2-4 NA TRBV24-1 15 NA CATAPGGLAKNIQYF TGTGCCACCGCCCCCGGCGGCCTAGCCAAAAACATTCAGTACTTC
TRBJ1-1 NA TRBV10-2 13 NA CASSEFLNTEAFF TGCGCCAGCAGTGAATTCCTCAACACTGAAGCTTTCTTT
TRBJ2-3 NA TRBV4-3 18 NA CASSQDPLPGSSTDTQYF TGCGCCAGCAGCCAAGATCCCCTTCCCGGGAGTAGCACAGATACGCAGTATTTT
TRBJ1-5 NA TRBV7-8 15 NA CASSLAGGEYQPQHF TGTGCCAGCAGCTTAGCGGGGGGGGAGTATCAGCCCCAGCATTTT
TRBJ2-1 TRBD1 TRBV24-1 16 few CATSDQTGRTYNEQFF TGTGCCACCAGTGACCAGACAGGGCGAACCTACAATGAGCAGTTCTTC
TRBJ1-1 NA TRBV11-3 17 NA CASSLAGQRERYTEAFF TGTGCCAGCAGCTTAGCGGGGCAGCGGGAGAGGTACACTGAAGCTTTCTTT
TRBJ2-3 TRBD1 TRBV6-2/TRBV6-3 16 NA CASSPGTGGSTDTQYF TGTGCCAGCAGCCCCGGGACAGGGGGAAGCACAGATACGCAGTATTTT
TRBJ2-1 TRBD2 TRBV5-8 14 once CASRRLAAYNEQFF TGTGCCAGCAGACGACTAGCGGCCTACAATGAGCAGTTCTTC
TRBJ2-2 TRBD2 TRBV9 15 NA CASSVVGLPTGELFF TGTGCCAGCAGCGTAGTGGGACTACCCACCGGGGAGCTGTTTTTT
TRBJ1-6 NA TRBV27 14 NA CASSPARDNSPLHF TGTGCCAGCAGTCCTGCCCGGGACAACTCACCCCTCCACTTT
TRBJ1-1 NA TRBV12-3/TRBV12-4 13 NA CASSSVRGTEAFF TGTGCCAGCAGTTCTGTGCGTGGCACTGAAGCTTTCTTT
TRBJ2-3 NA TRBV18 17 NA CASSPLSLAGMTDTQYF TGTGCCAGCTCACCACTTAGTTTAGCAGGGATGACGGATACGCAGTATTTT
TRBJ2-1 TRBD2 TRBV7-2 14 NA CASSLVPLAVEQFF TGTGCCAGCAGCTTAGTCCCACTAGCGGTTGAGCAGTTCTTC
TRBJ2-3 NA TRBV2 15 NA CASSAAAGNADTQYF TGTGCCAGCAGTGCCGCAGCGGGTAACGCAGATACGCAGTATTTT
TRBJ2-3 TRBD2 TRBV7-8 17 NA CASSNGGLAAPHHTQYF TGTGCCAGCAGCAATGGTGGACTAGCGGCCCCCCACCATACGCAGTATTTT
TRBJ2-5 NA TRBV2 14 NA CASSPGITTETQYF TGTGCCAGCAGCCCCGGGATCACCACTGAGACCCAGTACTTC
TRBJ2-1 NA TRBV7-6 15 NA CASSPTRGAWNEQFF TGTGCCAGCAGCCCCACACGGGGGGCCTGGAATGAGCAGTTCTTC
TRBJ2-2 TRBD1 TRBV11-2 17 NA CASSSLRGRANTGELFF TGTGCCAGCAGCTCACTCAGGGGGAGAGCGAACACCGGGGAGCTGTTTTTT
TRBJ2-2 NA TRBV12-3/TRBV12-4 13 NA CASKGVYTGELFF TGTGCCAGCAAAGGGGTTTACACCGGGGAGCTGTTTTTT
TRBJ2-7 NA TRBV11-3 11 once CASTPSYEQYF TGTGCCAGCACCCCTTCCTACGAGCAGTACTTC
TRBJ1-5 TRBD1 TRBV12-3/TRBV12-4 13 NA CASRGQGGQPQHF TGTGCCAGCAGAGGACAGGGCGGGCAGCCCCAGCATTTT
TRBJ1-5 NA TRBV11-3 19 NA CASSLVPRAVEWANQPQHF TGTGCCAGCAGCTTAGTTCCGCGGGCAGTCGAGTGGGCCAATCAGCCCCAGCATTTT
TRBJ1-6 TRBD1 TRBV27 16 NA CASRRDRGSYNSPLHF TGTGCCAGCAGAAGGGACAGAGGCTCCTATAATTCACCCCTCCACTTT
TRBJ1-5 TRBD1 TRBV19 16 NA CASSSIQGSSNQPQHF TGTGCCAGTAGTTCAATACAGGGGAGTAGCAATCAGCCCCAGCATTTT
TRBJ1-5 NA TRBV6-5 15 NA CASRPGTSSNQPQHF TGTGCCAGCAGGCCCGGGACATCTAGCAATCAGCCCCAGCATTTT